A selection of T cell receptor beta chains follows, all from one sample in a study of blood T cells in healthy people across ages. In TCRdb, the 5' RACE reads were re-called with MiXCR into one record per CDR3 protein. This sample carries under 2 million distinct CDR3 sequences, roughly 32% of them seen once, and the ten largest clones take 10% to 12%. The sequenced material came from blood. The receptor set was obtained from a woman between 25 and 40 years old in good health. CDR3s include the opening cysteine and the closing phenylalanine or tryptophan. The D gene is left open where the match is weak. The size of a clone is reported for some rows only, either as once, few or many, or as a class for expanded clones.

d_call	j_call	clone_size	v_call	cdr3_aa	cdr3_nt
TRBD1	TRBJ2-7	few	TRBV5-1	CASSWGQGGDEQYF	TGCGCCAGCAGCTGGGGACAGGGAGGTGACGAGCAGTACTTC
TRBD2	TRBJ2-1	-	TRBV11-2	CASRAGVHEQFF	TGTGCCAGCCGCGCGGGGGTACATGAGCAGTTCTTC
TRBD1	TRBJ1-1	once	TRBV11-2	CASSSIRAGQGINTEAFF	TGTGCCAGCAGCTCGATTAGGGCGGGACAGGGGATCAACACTGAAGCTTTCTTT
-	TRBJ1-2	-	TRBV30	CAWKSQSGPPYNYGYTF	TGTGCCTGGAAATCACAGTCAGGTCCACCGTATAACTATGGCTACACCTTC
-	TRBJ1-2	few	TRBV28	CASSLYWTATYGYTF	TGTGCCAGCAGTTTATACTGGACGGCTACCTATGGCTACACCTTC
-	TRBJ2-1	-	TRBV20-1	CSARGGADEQFF	TGCAGTGCTAGAGGAGGAGCGGATGAGCAGTTCTTC
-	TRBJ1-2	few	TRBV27	CASSPQGSAYGYTF	TGTGCCAGCAGTCCCCAAGGGTCGGCCTATGGCTACACCTTC
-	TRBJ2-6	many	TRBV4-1	CASSPGQFGANVLTF	TGCGCCAGCAGCCCCGGACAGTTTGGGGCCAACGTCCTGACTTTC
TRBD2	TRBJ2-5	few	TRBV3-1	CASRTRGDQETQYF	TGTGCCAGCAGAACCCGGGGGGATCAAGAGACCCAGTACTTC
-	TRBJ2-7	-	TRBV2	CASSRDTRAEQYF	TGTGCCAGCAGTCGGGATACAAGGGCCGAGCAGTACTTC
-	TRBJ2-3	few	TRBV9	CASSPSGRNTDTQYF	TGTGCCAGCAGCCCCTCGGGACGGAACACAGATACGCAGTATTTT
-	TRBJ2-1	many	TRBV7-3	CASSLSWRSKSYNEQFF	TGTGCCAGCAGCTTATCTTGGCGGAGCAAATCCTACAATGAGCAGTTCTTC
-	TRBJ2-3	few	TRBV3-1	CASSQERGNTDTQYF	TGTGCCAGCAGCCAAGAACGGGGGAACACAGATACGCAGTATTTT
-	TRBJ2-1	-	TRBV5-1	CASSLIRGIGDNEQFF	TGCGCCAGCAGCTTGATCCGCGGGATAGGGGACAATGAGCAGTTCTTC
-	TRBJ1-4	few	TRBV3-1	CASSQDQEKLFF	TGTGCCAGCAGCCAAGATCAAGAAAAACTGTTTTTT
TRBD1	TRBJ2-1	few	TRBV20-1	CSARAGTGEGGDEQFF	TGCAGTGCTAGAGCAGGGACAGGGGAAGGTGGCGATGAGCAGTTCTTC
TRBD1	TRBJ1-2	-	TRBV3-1	CASSHPGTDYGYTF	TGTGCCAGCAGCCACCCCGGGACAGACTATGGCTACACCTTC
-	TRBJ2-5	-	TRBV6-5	CASSISGGTQYF	TGTGCCAGCAGTATCTCTGGTGGGACCCAGTACTTC
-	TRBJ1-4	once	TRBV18	CASSPRETTNEKLFF	TGTGCCAGCTCCCCCCGCGAAACAACTAATGAAAAACTGTTTTTT
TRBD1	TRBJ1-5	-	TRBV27	CASTPVTGPGQPQHF	TGTGCCAGCACCCCCGTGACAGGGCCGGGTCAGCCCCAGCATTTT
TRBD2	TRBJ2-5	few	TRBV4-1	CASSQVRSGVETQYF	TGCGCCAGCAGCCAAGTGCGTAGCGGGGTTGAGACCCAGTACTTC
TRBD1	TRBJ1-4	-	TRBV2	CASSVLQGAWDEKLFF	TGTGCCAGCAGCGTATTGCAGGGGGCTTGGGATGAAAAACTGTTTTTT
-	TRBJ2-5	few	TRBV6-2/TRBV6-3	CASRRGASETQYF	TGTGCCAGCAGACGGGGGGCCTCAGAGACCCAGTACTTC
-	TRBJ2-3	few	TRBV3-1	CASRLATDTQYF	TGTGCCAGCAGACTAGCTACGGATACGCAGTATTTT
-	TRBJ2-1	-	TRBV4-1	CASSQVGRESYNEQFF	TGCGCCAGCAGCCAAGTGGGTAGGGAATCCTACAATGAGCAGTTCTTC
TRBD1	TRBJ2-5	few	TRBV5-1	CASRGPADRYQETQYF	TGCGCCAGCAGAGGACCGGCGGACAGGTACCAAGAGACCCAGTACTTC
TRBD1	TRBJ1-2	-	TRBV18	CASSPTGQFYGYTF	TGTGCCAGCTCACCCACGGGACAGTTCTATGGCTACACCTTC
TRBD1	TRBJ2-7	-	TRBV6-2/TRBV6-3	CASSHRQGTHEQYF	TGTGCCAGCAGTCATCGACAGGGCACCCACGAGCAGTACTTC
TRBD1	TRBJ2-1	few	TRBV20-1	CSASGDRGYEQFF	TGCAGTGCTAGTGGGGACAGGGGTTATGAGCAGTTCTTC
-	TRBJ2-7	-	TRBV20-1	CSARDIEAYEQYF	TGCAGTGCTAGAGATATAGAGGCCTACGAGCAGTACTTC
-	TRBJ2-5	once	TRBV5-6	CASSLDGGGGTQYF	TGTGCCAGCAGCTTGGATGGGGGAGGGGGGACCCAGTACTTC
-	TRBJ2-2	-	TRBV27	CASSSYDGELFF	TGTGCCAGCAGTTCTTATGACGGGGAGCTGTTTTTT
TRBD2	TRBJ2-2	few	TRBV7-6	CASSLILAGGPSGELFF	TGTGCCAGCAGCCTCATACTAGCGGGAGGGCCCAGCGGGGAGCTGTTTTTT
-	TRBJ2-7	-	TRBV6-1	CASSAYPTYEQYF	TGTGCCAGCAGTGCATACCCTACCTACGAGCAGTACTTC
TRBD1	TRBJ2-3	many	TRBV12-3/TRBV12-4	CASSKGQGTDTQYF	TGTGCCAGCAGTAAGGGACAGGGCACAGATACGCAGTATTTT
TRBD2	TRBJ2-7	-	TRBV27	CASSLSLAGASYNEQYF	TGTGCCAGCAGTTTATCCTTAGCGGGGGCCTCCTACAATGAGCAGTACTTC
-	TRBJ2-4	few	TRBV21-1	CASSDGRQGSPLAAKNIQYF	TGTGCCAGCAGCGATGGACGACAGGGCAGTCCCCTCGCTGCCAAAAACATTCAGTACTTC
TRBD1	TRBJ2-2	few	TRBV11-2	CASSFGQANTGELFF	TGTGCCAGCAGCTTCGGACAGGCTAACACCGGGGAGCTGTTTTTT
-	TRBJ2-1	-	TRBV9	CASSVDWPPTGNEQFF	TGTGCCAGCAGCGTAGATTGGCCCCCAACGGGCAATGAGCAGTTCTTC